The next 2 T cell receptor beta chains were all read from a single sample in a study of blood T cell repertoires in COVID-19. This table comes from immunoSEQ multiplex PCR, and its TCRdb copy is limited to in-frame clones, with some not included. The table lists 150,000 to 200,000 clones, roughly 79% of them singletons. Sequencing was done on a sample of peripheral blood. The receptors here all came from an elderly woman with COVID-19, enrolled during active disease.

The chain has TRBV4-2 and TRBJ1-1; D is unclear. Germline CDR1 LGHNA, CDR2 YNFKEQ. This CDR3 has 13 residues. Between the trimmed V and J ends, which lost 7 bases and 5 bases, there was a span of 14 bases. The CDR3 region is CASIKDGFTEAFF. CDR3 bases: TGTGCCAGCATCAAAGACGGGTTTACTGAAGCTTTCTTT.

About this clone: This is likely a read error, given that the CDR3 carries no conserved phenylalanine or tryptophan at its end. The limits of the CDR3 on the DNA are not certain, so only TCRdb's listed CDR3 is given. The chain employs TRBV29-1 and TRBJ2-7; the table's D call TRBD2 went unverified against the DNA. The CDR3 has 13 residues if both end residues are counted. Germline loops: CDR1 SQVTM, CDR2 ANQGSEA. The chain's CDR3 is CSVEECLGRRGPA.